This T cell receptor (beta chain) was observed in a study of read filtering for tumor transcriptome and immune sequencing. Study-wide findings and caveats: Compared with RNA-seq, IR-seq gave much higher clonotype depth and reliability. The sorted CD138-negative fraction was a mixed bone marrow immune population, not purified T cells.

This CDR3 contains 11 residues. In germline, CDR1 is SQVTM, CDR2 ANQGSEA. In its sample, this clonotype was seen many times. Its antigen is currently unknown. A junction end diverges from the germline sequence, so it may reflect a read error. Every patient had bone marrow sampled while the disease was active. The library was built from about 370 ng RNA with molecular barcoded adaptors for alpha/delta and beta/gamma chains. Each CDR3 protein is one row after TCRdb ran MiXCR on the reads. The data show around 41,000 distinct CDR3 sequences, with over 9.5% seen just once and 30% to 45% held by the top ten.

This clonotype originated in a donor aged 40 or over with multiple myeloma. Specimen: a population of CD138-negative cells sorted from bone marrow. The rearrangement links TRBV29-1 to TRBJ2-7; 7 positions agree with TRBD2. Here the CDR3 DNA reads TGCAGCGTTGAATGGGGGGGGACCCTCCACTTC. Translated, it gives CSVEWGGTLHF.